This TCR beta chain was identified in a study of naive and memory T cell subsets. Findings and caveats of the study: The power law exponent of TCR abundance differed between naive and memory cells. In CD4 and CD8 cells, diversity dropped from naive through EMRA. Possibly reflecting memory cells re-expressing CD45RA, a few larger clonotypes occurred in naive repertoires, especially CD8. Over 85% of naive TCR sequences appeared only once after error correction, unlike memory subsets.

This clonotype came up a few times. Its matching antigen is unknown. The beta constant-region primer was an equimolar mix of two oligonucleotides covering TRBC1 and TRBC2. Four rounds of PCR amplified the ligated cDNA using nested alpha and beta constant-region primers plus SP2. TCRdb re-derived calls from the UMI-ligation and nested PCR reads in MiXCR, one entry per CDR3 protein. The sample includes 150,000 or so distinct CDR3 sequences, 22% of them seen just once. This CDR3 region has 13 residues. V lost 7 bases, J lost 3 bases, and 12 bases lay in between. Germline V lookup: CDR1 MDHEN, CDR2 SYDVKM. CD8 T cells were positively selected from what remained after CD4 positive selection.

The chain couples TRBV28 to TRBJ1-1; D call uncertain. The sequence derives from a human donor in good health. What was sequenced was naive CD4+ T cells from blood. The CDR3 here is CASTYRPDTEAFF. The CDR3 region has the DNA TGTGCCAGCACCTATCGACCGGACACTGAAGCTTTCTTT. The full variable domain, completed using reference TRBV28 and TRBJ1-1, is DVKVTQSSRYLVKRTGEKVFLECVQDMDHENMFWYRQDPGLGLRLIYFSYDVKMKEKGDIPEGYSVSREKKERFSLILESASTNQTSMYLCASTYRPDTEAFFGQGTRLTVV.